This is a list of T cell receptor beta chains from one sample in a study of T cells in Graves' hyperthyroidism and ophthalmopathy. One entry per CDR3 protein results from TCRdb running MiXCR on the multiplex PCR reads. The repertoire has hundreds of thousands of distinct CDR3 sequences, about 14% of them found once; the top ten carry roughly an eighth. Sequencing used blood. The origin of the receptors is a woman in her forties or fifties with Graves' ophthalmopathy. Both conserved end residues are part of each CDR3. Fields, in order: clone size, D gene, J gene, V gene, CDR3 protein, CDR3 DNA. The D gene is left open where the match is weak. Size is omitted from some rows. Given values are once, few, many or a class for expanded clones.

>-|-|TRBJ1-4|TRBV9
CASSVGGAARSELFF
TGTGCCAGCAGCGTAGGAGGGGCGGCTCGTTCTGAACTGTTTTTT
>many|-|TRBJ2-7|TRBV6-5
CASSYQSGYEQYF
TGTGCCAGCAGTTACCAATCAGGGTACGAGCAGTACTTC
>few|-|TRBJ2-7|TRBV7-9
CASSLGRGLSIDEQYF
TGTGCCAGCAGCTTAGGGCGGGGTCTGAGTATCGACGAGCAGTACTTC
>-|-|TRBJ2-3|TRBV7-2
CASSPREIQVYF
TGTGCCAGCAGCCCCCGGGAAATTCAGGTGTATTTT
>many|TRBD1|TRBJ2-2|TRBV27
CASSLGPGQGPGELFF
TGTGCCAGCAGTTTGGGACCGGGACAGGGACCCGGGGAGCTGTTTTTT
>few|-|TRBJ2-5|TRBV2
CASTGGRGHQETQYF
TGTGCCAGCACGGGGGGCCGCGGGCACCAAGAGACCCAGTACTTC
>-|-|TRBJ2-2|TRBV30
CAWSRTFSSGLFF
TGTGCCTGGAGTCGAACATTCTCCTCGGGATTGTTTTTT
>many|TRBD2|TRBJ2-1|TRBV11-1
CASSSEPGTTSYNEQFF
TGTGCCAGCAGCTCGGAACCCGGGACTACCTCTTACAATGAGCAGTTCTTC
>few|-|TRBJ1-1|TRBV5-5
CASSALWGNTEAFF
TGTGCCAGCAGCGCCCTATGGGGGAACACTGAAGCTTTCTTT
>-|-|TRBJ1-1|TRBV6-5
CASSYSFTVPNTEASF
TGTGCCAGCAGTTACTCGTTTACCGTACCGAACACTGAAGCTTCCTTT
>few|-|TRBJ2-1|TRBV12-3/TRBV12-4
CASSFEGPYRGEQFF
TGTGCCAGCAGTTTCGAAGGACCCTACCGTGGGGAGCAGTTCTTC
>many|-|TRBJ1-2|TRBV6-1
CASSLQGTGYTF
TGTGCCAGCAGTCTACAGGGAACTGGCTACACCTTC
>many|-|TRBJ2-7|TRBV28
CASSLSPSEQYF
TGTGCCAGCAGTTTAAGTCCCAGCGAGCAGTACTTC
>many|TRBD2|TRBJ2-5|TRBV28
CASSLPGLASETQYF
TGTGCCAGCAGTTTACCGGGACTAGCGAGTGAGACCCAGTACTTC
>many|TRBD2|TRBJ2-5|TRBV11-2
CASSIKRGTSGRALETQYF
TGTGCCAGCAGTATCAAACGGGGGACTAGCGGGAGGGCGCTCGAGACCCAGTACTTC
>-|-|TRBJ1-4|TRBV12-3/TRBV12-4
CASSLDRAVSDEKLFF
TGTGCCAGCAGTTTAGACCGGGCTGTTTCGGATGAAAAACTGTTTTTT
>many|TRBD1|TRBJ2-7|TRBV6-1
CASRKGQGSYEQYF
TGTGCCAGCAGGAAGGGACAGGGCTCCTACGAGCAGTACTTC
>many|-|TRBJ2-1|TRBV18
CASSPTTGYNEQFF
TGTGCCAGCTCACCAACCACAGGCTACAATGAGCAGTTCTTC
>-|-|TRBJ1-2|TRBV6-2/TRBV6-3
CASSYSFTQNYGYTF
TGTGCCAGCAGTTACTCTTTTACGCAAAACTATGGCTACACCTTC
>many|-|TRBJ2-7|TRBV7-9
CASSGGGPPRYEQYF
TGTGCCAGCAGCGGAGGGGGGCCTCCGCGGTACGAGCAGTACTTC
>few|-|TRBJ2-3|TRBV12-3/TRBV12-4
CASSFGGGADTQYF
TGTGCCAGCAGTTTCGGTGGGGGCGCAGATACGCAGTATTTT
>-|-|TRBJ2-2|TRBV4-3
CASSQDRQRTGELFF
TGCGCCAGCAGCCAAGATCGGCAGCGAACCGGGGAGCTGTTTTTT
>-|-|TRBJ2-5|TRBV14
CASSQEVPSVRQLGEIYF
TGTGCCAGCAGCCAAGAGGTACCTAGCGTACGTCAACTTGGAGAAATTTACTTC
>many|-|TRBJ2-5|TRBV6-2/TRBV6-3
CASSYGFGTREETQYF
TGTGCCAGCAGTTACGGGTTCGGCACCCGTGAAGAGACCCAGTACTTC
>-|-|TRBJ2-5|TRBV6-6
CASSYSAVQETQYF
TGTGCCAGCAGTTACTCGGCGGTTCAAGAGACCCAGTACTTC
>few|TRBD1|TRBJ1-2|TRBV13
CASSLNDRGGRYGYTF
TGTGCCAGCAGCTTAAATGACAGGGGCGGAAGGTATGGCTACACCTTC
>many|-|TRBJ2-2|TRBV27
CASRRLAGPNTGELFF
TGTGCCAGCAGACGATTGGCGGGCCCGAACACCGGGGAGCTGTTTTTT
>many|TRBD1|TRBJ2-7|TRBV28
CASRPTRDRAYEQYF
TGTGCCAGCAGACCGACCCGGGACAGGGCCTACGAGCAGTACTTC
>-|TRBD1|TRBJ2-1|TRBV29-1
CSVDLDRVEQFF
TGCAGCGTTGACCTCGACAGGGTTGAGCAGTTCTTC
>many|-|TRBJ2-7|TRBV2
CASSVAGPWEQYF
TGTGCCAGCAGTGTGGCAGGGCCGTGGGAGCAGTACTTC
>many|TRBD1|TRBJ1-1|TRBV30
CAWSKGGNTEAFF
TGTGCCTGGAGTAAAGGGGGCAACACTGAAGCTTTCTTT
>-|-|TRBJ2-1|TRBV7-3
CASSTRELLEQFF
TGTGCCAGCAGCACCAGGGAACTTCTTGAGCAGTTCTTC
>many|-|TRBJ2-7|TRBV29-1
CSAAEGDEQYF
TGCAGCGCCGCTGAAGGGGACGAGCAGTACTTC